The 27 T cell receptor beta chains below all came from one sample that was sequenced in a study of vaccination and CD4 T cells after COVID-19. The Oncomine TCR Beta short-read assay sequenced DNA from cultured CD4+ T cells. TCRdb recomputed calls from the PCR reads with MiXCR, one row per CDR3 protein. This sample yields roughly 23,000 distinct CDR3 sequences, of which approximately 40% are seen a single time; around 9% belongs to the top ten. These TCRs' antigens remain unknown. Time point specified: late sampling 161 to 241 days after vaccination in a few convalescent patients. Stated treatment: approximately 11-day PBMC culture with coronavirus spike peptide pools or control peptides (ViraFEST assay). This material consisted of CD4+ T cells from blood, cultured in vitro, taken about 7 months after SARS-CoV-2 vaccination. These TCRs come from a human donor who had recovered from COVID-19.

V gene TRBV6-2 or TRBV6-3 combines with J gene TRBJ2-7; D gene unclear. V was trimmed by 9 bases and J by 0 bases, leaving 9 bases between them. The CDR3 length is 12 residues. CDR1 is MNHEY, CDR2 SVGEGT, per germline. CDR3 coding DNA: TGTGCCAGTTGCAGTGACTCCTACGAGCAGTACTTC. It codes for CASCSDSYEQYF.

Here the CDR3 DNA reads TGTGCCAGCAGTCCCGGACTAGAGGGGAGTCAAGAGACCCAGTACTTC. This translates into CASSPGLEGSQETQYF. The gene calls are TRBV25-1 and TRBJ2-5, with 7 bases aligning to TRBD2. Germline trimming cut 5 bases from V and 2 bases from J; bases unmatched to any gene: 11. Germline loops: CDR1 MGHDK, CDR2 SYGVNS. This CDR3 spans 16 amino acids.

This chain joins TRBV20-1 and TRBJ1-3; 7 positions match TRBD1. Germline CDR1 DFQATT, CDR2 SNEGSKA (reference sequence). V trimming: 6 bases; J trimming: 7 bases; junction bases outside the gene matches: 9. This CDR3 is built from 13 residues. The DNA for the CDR3 is TGCAGTGCCGAGGACAGGAGGTGGAACACCATATATTTT. Protein sequence: CSAEDRRWNTIYF.

V usage is TRBV20-1 and J usage is TRBJ2-5; D call uncertain. From germline, CDR1 is DFQATT and CDR2 SNEGSKA (reference sequence). V gave up 4 bases and J gave up 1 base, with 10 bases separating them. The CDR3 totals 13 residues. CDR3 region: CSATPGLQETQYF. Written as DNA, the CDR3 is TGCAGTGCTACGCCGGGCCTCCAAGAGACCCAGTACTTC.

This clonotype was picked up a small number of times. This chain uses TRBV20-1 with TRBJ2-3, with TRBD2 matching 10 bases. The CDR3 extends over 17 amino acids. Germline-derived CDR1 and CDR2 are DFQATT and SNEGSKA (reference sequence). With 0 bases clipped from V and 3 bases from J, the junction kept 9 bases outside the gene matches. The CDR3 DNA reads TGCAGTGCTAGAGATAGAGCTAGCGGGAGTCTGACAGATACGCAGTATTTT. Translated: CSARDRASGSLTDTQYF.

The chain links TRBV7-8 to TRBJ1-6; D gene unclear. This CDR3 is built from 15 residues. The V gene's germline CDR1 is SGHVS and CDR2 FQNEAQ. Trimming stripped 2 bases from V and 5 bases from J, with 10 bases between. This CDR3 is CASSLSSGDNSPLHF. DNA for the CDR3: TGTGCCAGCAGCTTATCCTCCGGGGATAATTCACCCCTCCACTTT.

This clonotype has a handful of counts. This chain uses TRBV20-1 with TRBJ1-5; D is unresolved. Per the germline V gene, CDR1 is DFQATT and CDR2 is SNEGSKA (reference sequence). The ends were cut back, 1 base at V and 4 bases at J, with 8 bases in the middle. The CDR3 runs to 13 residues. The chain's CDR3 is CSARGGTNQPQHF. The CDR3 DNA reads TGCAGTGCTAGAGGAGGAACTAATCAGCCCCAGCATTTT.

The chain carries TRBV29-1 and TRBJ2-5; D is unclear. This CDR3 is built from 14 residues. V was clipped by 3 bases and J by 4 bases, with 15 bases between them. Germline V gene sequence: CDR1 SQVTM, CDR2 ANQGSEA. CDR3 in DNA: TGCAGCGTTGAGGACCCATTCAACGGAGAGACCCAGTACTTC. Encoded protein: CSVEDPFNGETQYF.

The chain couples TRBV6-1 to TRBJ2-7; TRBD1 aligns across 8 bases. Germline loops: CDR1 MNHNS, CDR2 SASEGT. The V gene end was trimmed by 7 bases and the J gene end by 4 bases; junction bases not matched to a gene: 9. The CDR3 sequence is 14 residues long. CDR3 in amino acids: CASTRQGRGYEQYF. As DNA, the CDR3 is TGTGCCAGCACCAGACAGGGGAGAGGATACGAGCAGTACTTC.

This clonotype has only one observation. The chain carries TRBV7-3 and TRBJ2-3; TRBD2 aligns across 12 bases. CDR3 length: 18 residues. Looked up from germline, CDR1 is SGHTA and CDR2 is FQGTGA. Germline trimming cut 0 bases from V and 2 bases from J; bases unmatched to any gene: 6. The CDR3 DNA reads as TGTGCCAGCAGCTTAACCCCCCGGACTAGCGGGACCACAGATACGCAGTATTTT. It encodes CASSLTPRTSGTTDTQYF.

The chain links TRBV20-1 to TRBJ2-7, with TRBD2 identical over 12 bases. Trimming at V came to 2 bases and at J to 1 base, leaving 3 bases not matched to a gene. Germline assignment: CDR1 DFQATT and CDR2 SNEGSKA (reference sequence). CDR3 size: 15 residues. The CDR3 loop is CSARLTSGSSYEQYF. DNA for the CDR3: TGCAGTGCTAGATTGACTAGCGGGAGTTCCTACGAGCAGTACTTC.

This clonotype turned up a few times. This chain uses TRBV15 with TRBJ2-5; TRBD1 matches 8 bases. Trimming at V came to 2 bases and at J to 2 bases, leaving 1 base not matched to a gene. The germline V gene has CDR1 LNHNV and CDR2 YYDKDF (reference sequence). This CDR3 contains 14 residues. The CDR3 loop is CATSRQGAQETQYF. CDR3 bases: TGTGCCACCAGCAGACAGGGGGCACAAGAGACCCAGTACTTC.

V and J are TRBV6-1 and TRBJ1-5; TRBD1 might be the D (6 bases). V gave up 5 bases and J gave up 2 bases, with 10 bases separating them. The CDR3 is made up of 14 amino acids. Germline V gene data show CDR1 as MNHNS and CDR2 as SASEGT. The CDR3 sequence: CASSRTGRNQPQHF. CDR3 bases: TGTGCCAGCAGTAGAACAGGGCGCAATCAGCCCCAGCATTTT.

The chain combines TRBV20-1 with TRBJ2-7; D unclear. Between the trimmed V and J ends, which lost 2 bases and 2 bases, there was a span of 4 bases. CDR3 length: 11 residues. In germline, CDR1 is DFQATT, CDR2 SNEGSKA (reference sequence). The CDR3 loop reads CSARNAYEQYF. The CDR3 DNA sequence: TGCAGTGCTAGAAACGCCTACGAGCAGTACTTC.

This clonotype was found a few times. The gene calls are TRBV28 and TRBJ1-5; D is unclear. Trimming removed 7 bases at V and 9 bases at J, with 19 bases between. Germline V lookup: CDR1 MDHEN, CDR2 SYDVKM. CDR3 size: 14 residues. DNA of the CDR3: TGTGCCAGCAACAAATCGGGCGGCTTATGGCCCCAGCATTTT. Protein: CASNKSGGLWPQHF.

The chain couples TRBV7-2 to TRBJ2-7; 13 positions match TRBD2. Germline CDR1 is SGHTA and CDR2 is FQGNSA. V trimming: 5 bases; J trimming: 6 bases; junction bases outside the gene matches: 10. This CDR3 has 16 residues. CDR3 in DNA: TGTGCCAGCAGCACACGGACTAGCGGGAGTCAGCTCGAGCAGTACTTC. This translates into CASSTRTSGSQLEQYF.

This clonotype was seen more than once but under ten times. V gene TRBV20-1 combines with J gene TRBJ1-1; 9 nucleotides align to TRBD1. Germline lookup yields CDR1 DFQATT and CDR2 SNEGSKA (reference sequence). This CDR3 region has 16 residues. V lost 2 bases and J lost 3; bases outside the gene matches: 10. The CDR3 loop reads CSARTDRGFLDTEAFF. The CDR3 bases are TGCAGTGCTAGAACGGACAGGGGCTTCCTCGACACTGAAGCTTTCTTT.

This clonotype is medium-sized (0.01 to 0.1%) in the sample. This sequence joins TRBV20-1 and TRBJ1-5, with D tentatively TRBD1 (6 bases). Germline CDR1 reads DFQATT; CDR2 reads SNEGSKA (reference sequence). V lost 7 bases, J lost 1 base, and 14 bases lay in between. This CDR3 is 14 amino acids long. CDR3 sequence reads: CSGLTGVSNQPQHF. In DNA, the CDR3 is TGCAGTGGTTTGACAGGAGTCAGCAATCAGCCCCAGCATTTT.

The chain couples TRBV7-2 to TRBJ1-5; D call uncertain. Germline V gene data show CDR1 as SGHTA and CDR2 as FQGNSA. V was cut by 2 bases and J by 3 bases, with 11 bases left in between. The CDR3 has 15 amino acids. This CDR3 reads CASSLSTVSNQPQHF. As DNA, the CDR3 is TGTGCCAGCAGCTTAAGTACGGTGTCCAATCAGCCCCAGCATTTT.

The chain combines TRBV7-3 with TRBJ2-3; 7 nucleotides match TRBD1. The length of the CDR3 is 14 residues. CDR1 is SGHTA and CDR2 is FQGTGA in the germline V gene. Trimming cost V 4 bases and J 6 bases; bases outside gene matches: 7. CDR3 nucleotide sequence: TGTGCCAGCAGCTCACGGACAGGTGGCGATACGCAGTATTTT. Protein product: CASSSRTGGDTQYF.

V gene TRBV4-2 combines with J gene TRBJ2-7; 10 bases map to TRBD2. The CDR3 spans 17 residues. Germline values: CDR1 LGHNA, CDR2 YNFKEQ. V shed 5 bases, J shed 1 base, and the junction held 11 bases outside the gene matches. CDR3 nucleotides: TGTGCCAGCAGCTTGAAGTCCGGGACTAGCGTATCCTACGAGCAGTACTTC. Amino acid sequence: CASSLKSGTSVSYEQYF.

The chain employs TRBV19 and TRBJ2-5; the match to TRBD2 covers 8 bases. The V gene end was trimmed by 4 bases and the J gene end by 1 base; junction bases not matched to a gene: 2. CDR3 length: 14 amino acids. Per germline, CDR1 LNHDA and CDR2 SQIVND (reference sequence). CDR3 residues: CASSTGGVQETQYF. The CDR3 bases are TGTGCCAGTAGTACCGGGGGGGTCCAAGAGACCCAGTACTTC.

The V and J genes are TRBV10-3 and TRBJ2-5; D may be TRBD1 (6 bases). This CDR3 region has 15 residues. V lost 4 bases, J lost 2 bases, and 14 bases lay in between. Germline-derived CDR1 and CDR2 are ENHRY and SYGVKD. CDR3 bases: TGTGCCATCAGTGGGCTAGCAGGGGCACAAGAGACCCAGTACTTC. Translating it yields CAISGLAGAQETQYF.

This clonotype was observed a few times. The chain recombines TRBV27 with TRBJ2-7; no clear D gene. V was cut by 10 bases and J by 0 bases, with 10 bases left in between. The germline V gene has CDR1 MNHEY and CDR2 SMNVEV (reference sequence). The CDR3 runs to 12 residues. DNA of the CDR3: TGTGCCAAGAGACTGTGCTCCTACGAGCAGTACTTC. Its protein is CAKRLCSYEQYF.

The chain uses TRBV2 and TRBJ2-5; 7 bases agree with TRBD1. CDR3 length: 14 residues. Losses at the gene ends were 5 bases for V and 1 base for J; bases not matched to a gene: 4. Germline CDR1 is SNHLY and CDR2 is FYNNEI. The CDR3 DNA reads as TGTGCCAGCAGTCCGACAGGGACCCAAGAGACCCAGTACTTC. Protein: CASSPTGTQETQYF.

The genes are TRBV4-1 and TRBJ2-2; 8 bases map to TRBD1. Trimming took 4 bases from V and 6 from J; bases not matched to a gene: 10. The CDR3 contains 16 residues. The V gene's germline CDR1 is MGHRA and CDR2 YSYEKL. CDR3 nucleotide sequence: TGCGCCAGCAGCCCTCGGACAGGGAAGTACGCCGGGGAGCTGTTTTTT. Translation: CASSPRTGKYAGELFF.

V usage is TRBV19 and J usage is TRBJ1-5; a possible D gene is TRBD1 (5 bases). V was shortened by 7 bases and J by 4 bases, with 14 bases between the two germline ends. Germline loops: CDR1 LNHDA, CDR2 SQIVND (reference sequence). The CDR3 runs to 14 residues. The CDR3 DNA reads as TGTGCCAGTACTGTGACAGCATTAAATCAGCCCCAGCATTTT. Amino acids: CASTVTALNQPQHF.